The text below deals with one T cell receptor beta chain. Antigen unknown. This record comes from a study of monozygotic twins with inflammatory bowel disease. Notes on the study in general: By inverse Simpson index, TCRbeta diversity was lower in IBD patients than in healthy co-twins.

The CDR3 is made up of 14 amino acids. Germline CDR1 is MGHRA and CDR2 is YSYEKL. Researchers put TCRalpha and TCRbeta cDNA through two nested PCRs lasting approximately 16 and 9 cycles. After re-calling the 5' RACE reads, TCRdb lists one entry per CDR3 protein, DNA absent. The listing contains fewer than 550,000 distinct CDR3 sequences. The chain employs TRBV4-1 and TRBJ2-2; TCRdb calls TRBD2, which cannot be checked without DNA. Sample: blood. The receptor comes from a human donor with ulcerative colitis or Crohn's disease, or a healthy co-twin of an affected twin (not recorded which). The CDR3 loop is CASSQDRGFGELFF.